This is a list of T cell receptor beta chains from one sample in a study of blood T cell repertoires in COVID-19. TCRdb's copy holds only in-frame clones and misses some; the assay was immunoSEQ multiplex PCR. The sample holds tens of thousands of clones, around 87% seen once. The specimen was peripheral blood. These receptors all come from a human donor in a cohort sampled during active COVID-19. Both conserved end residues are part of each CDR3. Each record gives: V gene, D gene, clone size, J gene, CDR3 protein, CDR3 DNA. A D gene is named only where the DNA matches it firmly. Size is stated for part of the rows, as once, few or many counts, or as a class when the clone is expanded.

TRBV2	TRBD2	.	TRBJ2-6	CASSEALGTSSSGANVLTF	TGTGCCAGCAGTGAAGCGCTTGGGACTAGCAGCTCTGGGGCCAACGTCCTGACTTTC
TRBV28	.	.	TRBJ1-1	CASSFWNTEAFF	TGTGCCAGCTCATTTTGGAACACTGAAGCTTTCTTT
TRBV6-6	TRBD2	.	TRBJ2-2	CASSYSTSGNGELFF	TGTGCCAGCAGTTACTCGACTAGCGGGAACGGGGAGCTGTTTTTT
TRBV18	.	.	TRBJ1-1	CASSRADENTEAFF	TGTGCCAGCTCACGGGCCGACGAGAACACTGAAGCTTTCTTT
TRBV5-5	.	.	TRBJ2-5	CASSSGDNFPETQYF	TGTGCCAGCAGCTCAGGGGACAACTTCCCGGAGACCCAGTACTTC
TRBV27	.	.	TRBJ2-7	CASSLQGYAYEQYF	TGTGCCAGCAGTCTACAGGGATATGCCTACGAGCAGTACTTC
TRBV11-1	TRBD2	.	TRBJ2-1	CASSFSGSNEQFF	TGTGCCAGCAGCTTCAGCGGGAGCAATGAGCAGTTCTTC
TRBV27	TRBD2	few	TRBJ2-7	CASSGRGSGGMNPYEQYF	TGTGCCAGCAGTGGACGCGGTAGCGGGGGGATGAACCCCTACGAGCAGTACTTC
TRBV28	TRBD1	.	TRBJ1-2	CASLQGPDYGYTF	TGTGCCAGCTTACAGGGGCCGGACTATGGCTACACCTTC
TRBV10-3	TRBD2	.	TRBJ2-1	CAISVRAGGVDNEQFF	TGTGCCATCAGTGTGCGGGCGGGAGGGGTGGACAATGAGCAGTTCTTC
TRBV5-4	.	.	TRBJ1-1	CASSLVGGIRDTEAFF	TGTGCCAGCAGCTTGGTCGGGGGAATTAGGGACACTGAAGCTTTCTTT
TRBV7-6	.	.	TRBJ1-5	CASSLEAQGTPNQPQHF	TGTGCCAGCAGCTTAGAGGCACAGGGTACTCCGAATCAGCCCCAGCATTTT
TRBV29-1	TRBD1	.	TRBJ1-1	CSVERTGMNTEAFF	TGCAGCGTTGAAAGGACAGGAATGAACACTGAAGCTTTCTTT
TRBV2	.	.	TRBJ2-2	CASSGVQGTTGELFF	TGTGCCAGCAGTGGGGTCCAGGGGACAACCGGGGAGCTGTTTTTT
TRBV7-2	.	.	TRBJ1-3	CASSPSAGPQNTIYF	TGTGCCAGCAGCCCGTCAGCGGGGCCGCAAAACACCATATATTTT
TRBV3-1/TRBV3-2	.	.	TRBJ2-7	CASSPLRGPYEQYF	TGTGCCAGCAGCCCTCTCAGGGGTCCCTACGAGCAGTACTTC
TRBV10-2	TRBD1	.	TRBJ1-5	CASGDSPANQPQHF	TGCGCCAGCGGGGACAGTCCTGCCAATCAGCCCCAGCATTTT
TRBV4-1	TRBD2	.	TRBJ2-5	CASSPGTSAMRVETQYF	TGCGCCAGCAGCCCCGGGACTAGCGCGATGAGGGTAGAGACCCAGTACTTC
TRBV27	TRBD2	.	TRBJ2-2	CASSYRSTSDNTGELFF	TGTGCCAGCAGTTATAGGTCTACTAGCGATAACACCGGGGAGCTGTTTTTT
TRBV27	.	once	TRBJ2-7	CASSLSKTGKLYEQYF	TGTGCCAGCAGTTTATCAAAGACAGGTAAATTGTACGAGCAGTACTTC
TRBV27	TRBD1	.	TRBJ1-4	CASRPSGTGDEKLFF	TGTGCCAGCAGGCCGAGCGGGACAGGAGATGAAAAACTGTTTTTT
TRBV30	.	.	TRBJ1-2	CAWTNLSGRDTF	TGTGCCTGGACTAATCTGTCGGGTCGAGACACCTTC
TRBV28	.	.	TRBJ1-2	CASSLSGRFWDYGYTF	TGTGCCAGCAGTTTAAGTGGGAGATTCTGGGACTATGGCTACACCTTC
TRBV10-3	TRBD2	once	TRBJ2-1	CAIDSGSVGEQFF	TGTGCCATCGATAGCGGGAGTGTCGGTGAGCAGTTCTTC
TRBV6-5	.	.	TRBJ1-4	CASSYSKGADEKLFF	TGTGCCAGCAGTTACTCAAAAGGGGCCGATGAAAAACTGTTTTTT
TRBV10-3	.	.	TRBJ1-2	CAIGRHQLANYGYTF	TGTGCCATCGGTCGGCACCAACTAGCTAACTATGGCTACACCTTC
TRBV13	.	.	TRBJ2-1	CASSPPDIWEQFF	TGTGCCAGCAGCCCTCCTGACATCTGGGAGCAGTTCTTC
TRBV7-9	TRBD1	.	TRBJ1-2	CASSPRQGNGYTF	TGTGCCAGCAGCCCAAGACAGGGTAATGGCTACACCTTC
TRBV19	.	once	TRBJ2-5	CASRDLGETQYF	TGTGCCAGTCGGGACTTGGGGGAGACCCAGTACTTC
TRBV15	.	.	TRBJ2-5	CATSRERSPWWTQYF	TGTGCCACCAGCAGAGAAAGGAGCCCCTGGTGGACCCAGTACTTC
TRBV9	TRBD2	.	TRBJ2-1	CASSASGTNYNEQFF	TGTGCCAGCAGCGCCTCCGGGACTAATTACAATGAGCAGTTCTTC
TRBV24-1	.	.	TRBJ2-7	CATSETGASYEQYF	TGTGCCACCAGTGAGACAGGCGCCTCCTACGAGCAGTACTTC
TRBV20-1	.	.	TRBJ2-1	CSASRGTNEQFF	TGCAGTGCTAGTCGGGGAACCAATGAGCAGTTCTTC
TRBV3-1/TRBV3-2	TRBD2	.	TRBJ2-7	CASSATIAGGHEQYF	TGTGCCAGCAGCGCAACCATAGCGGGAGGACACGAGCAGTACTTC
TRBV6-5	.	.	TRBJ2-7	CASSFLRQGGYEQYF	TGTGCCAGCAGTTTTCTTCGACAGGGAGGCTACGAGCAGTACTTC
TRBV12-5	TRBD2	few	TRBJ2-7	CASGLVETGGFYEQYF	TGTGCTAGTGGTTTGGTAGAGACGGGAGGGTTCTACGAGCAGTACTTC
TRBV11-2	.	.	TRBJ1-3	CASSSRQRTGNTIYF	TGTGCCAGCAGCTCTCGACAGAGGACTGGAAACACCATATATTTT
TRBV18	.	.	TRBJ2-1	CASSWSATGRSEQFF	TGTGCCAGCTCCTGGTCGGCCACGGGTCGCTCTGAGCAGTTCTTC
TRBV2	TRBD2	.	TRBJ2-2	CASSVGTTNTGELFF	TGTGCCAGCAGTGTAGGGACTACGAACACCGGGGAGCTGTTTTTT
TRBV27	.	.	TRBJ1-6	CASSLPRGGDFSPLHF	TGTGCCAGCAGTTTACCCAGGGGTGGGGATTTTTCACCCCTCCACTTT
TRBV19	.	.	TRBJ2-2	CASSKGAPNTGELFF	TGTGCCAGTAGTAAAGGGGCCCCGAACACCGGGGAGCTGTTTTTT
TRBV5-1	.	.	TRBJ1-1	CASSLEGRAEAFF	TGCGCCAGCAGCTTGGAGGGGAGGGCTGAAGCTTTCTTT
TRBV4-1	.	.	TRBJ2-1	CASSQGIAVGSYNEQFF	TGCGCCAGCAGCCAAGGTATAGCGGTGGGATCCTACAATGAGCAGTTCTTC
TRBV28	.	.	TRBJ1-2	CASSLLSATRDYTF	TGTGCCAGCAGTTTATTGAGTGCGACTCGGGACTACACCTTC
TRBV11-2	.	.	TRBJ1-1	CASSGGGRTEAFF	TGTGCCAGCTCCGGGGGAGGGAGAACTGAAGCTTTCTTT
TRBV10-3	.	.	TRBJ1-6	CAISEFSGNSPLHF	TGTGCCATCAGTGAGTTTTCAGGGAATTCACCCCTCCACTTT
TRBV24-1	TRBD1	.	TRBJ2-3	CATSDRTGLNPDTQYF	TGTGCCACCAGTGACCGGACAGGTCTTAACCCAGATACGCAGTATTTT
TRBV28	TRBD2	.	TRBJ2-2	CAILAGTGELFF	TGTGCCATTTTAGCGGGCACCGGGGAGCTGTTTTTT
TRBV2	.	.	TRBJ2-1	CASSGTAYGGRGGEQFF	TGTGCCAGCAGTGGGACAGCCTATGGTGGGAGAGGGGGTGAGCAGTTCTTC
TRBV5-4	.	.	TRBJ2-1	CASSLRGIYNEQFF	TGTGCCAGCAGCTTACGCGGAATCTACAATGAGCAGTTCTTC
TRBV4-2	TRBD1	.	TRBJ1-4	CASSQEHGTGQKLFF	TGTGCCAGCAGCCAAGAACACGGGACAGGTCAAAAACTGTTTTTT
TRBV28	.	.	TRBJ2-7	CASSPRYEQYF	TGTGCCAGCAGTCCCAGATACGAGCAGTACTTC
TRBV6-5	.	once	TRBJ2-7	CASSYSGQAPYEQYF	TGTGCCAGCAGTTACTCGGGGCAGGCACCCTACGAGCAGTACTTC